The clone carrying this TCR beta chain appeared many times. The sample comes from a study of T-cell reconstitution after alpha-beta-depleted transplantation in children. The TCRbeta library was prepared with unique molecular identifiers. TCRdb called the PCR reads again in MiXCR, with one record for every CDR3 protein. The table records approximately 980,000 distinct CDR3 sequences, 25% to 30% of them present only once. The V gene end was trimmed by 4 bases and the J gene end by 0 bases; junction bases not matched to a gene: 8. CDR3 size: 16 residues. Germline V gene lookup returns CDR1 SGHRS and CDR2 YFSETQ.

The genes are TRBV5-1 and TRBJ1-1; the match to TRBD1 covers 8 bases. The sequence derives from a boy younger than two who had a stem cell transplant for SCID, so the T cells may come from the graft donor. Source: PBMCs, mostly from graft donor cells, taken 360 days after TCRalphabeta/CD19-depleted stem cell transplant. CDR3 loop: CASSPGQGLMNTEAFF. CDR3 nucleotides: TGCGCCAGCAGCCCTGGACAGGGCCTCATGAACACTGAAGCTTTCTTT.